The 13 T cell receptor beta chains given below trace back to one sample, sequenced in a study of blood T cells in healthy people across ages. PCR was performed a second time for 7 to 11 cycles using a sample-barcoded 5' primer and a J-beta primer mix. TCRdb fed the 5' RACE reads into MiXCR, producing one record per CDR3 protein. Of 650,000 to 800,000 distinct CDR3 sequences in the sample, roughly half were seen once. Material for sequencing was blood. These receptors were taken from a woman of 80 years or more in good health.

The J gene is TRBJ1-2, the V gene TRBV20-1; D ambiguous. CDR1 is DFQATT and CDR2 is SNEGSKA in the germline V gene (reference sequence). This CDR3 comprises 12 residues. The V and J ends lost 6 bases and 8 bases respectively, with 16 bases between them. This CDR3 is CSAKDLLGGYTF. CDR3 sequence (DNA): TGCAGTGCCAAGGACCTATTGGGCGGCTACACCTTC.

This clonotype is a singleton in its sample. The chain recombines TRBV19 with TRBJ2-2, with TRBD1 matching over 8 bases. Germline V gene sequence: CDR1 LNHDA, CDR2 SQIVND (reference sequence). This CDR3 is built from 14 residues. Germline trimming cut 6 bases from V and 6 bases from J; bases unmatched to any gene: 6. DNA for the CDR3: TGTGCCAGTAGCTCGGACAGGGTCCCCGGGGAGCTGTTTTTT. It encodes CASSSDRVPGELFF.

For the CDR3, the DNA is TGTGCCAGCAGCTTAGGGTCTAGCAGCGAGCAGTACTTC. It codes for CASSLGSSSEQYF. The chain is built from TRBV11-2 and TRBJ2-7, with D perhaps TRBD2 (5 bases). This CDR3 is 13 amino acids long. From germline, CDR1 is SGHAT and CDR2 FQNNGV. V shed 1 base and J shed 6 bases, with 10 bases lying between them.

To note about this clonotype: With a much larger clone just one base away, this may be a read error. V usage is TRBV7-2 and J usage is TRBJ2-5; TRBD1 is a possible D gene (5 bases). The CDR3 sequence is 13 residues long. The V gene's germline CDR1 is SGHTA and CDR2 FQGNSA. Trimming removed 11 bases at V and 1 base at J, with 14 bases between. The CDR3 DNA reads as TGTGCCGCGACGACAGTAAGCCAAGAGACCCAGTACTTC. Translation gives CAATTVSQETQYF.

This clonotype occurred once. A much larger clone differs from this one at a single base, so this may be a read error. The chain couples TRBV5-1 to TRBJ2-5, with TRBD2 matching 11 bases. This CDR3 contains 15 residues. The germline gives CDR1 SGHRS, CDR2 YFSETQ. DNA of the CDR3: TGCGCCAGCAGGTTGGTAGCGGGAGGGCCCGATGAGCAGTACTTC. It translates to CASRLVAGGPDEQYF.

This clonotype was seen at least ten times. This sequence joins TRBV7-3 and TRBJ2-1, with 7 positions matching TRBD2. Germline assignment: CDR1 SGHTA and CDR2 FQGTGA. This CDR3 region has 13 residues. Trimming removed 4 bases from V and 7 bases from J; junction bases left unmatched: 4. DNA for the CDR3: TGTGCCAGCAGCTATAACGGGGGGAATGAGCAGTTCTTC. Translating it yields CASSYNGGNEQFF.

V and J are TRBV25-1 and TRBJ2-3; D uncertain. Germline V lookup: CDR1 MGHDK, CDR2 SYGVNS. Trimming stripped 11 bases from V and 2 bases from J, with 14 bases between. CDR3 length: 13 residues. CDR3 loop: CAGTLGATDTQYF. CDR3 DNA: TGTGCCGGCACCCTTGGCGCCACAGATACGCAGTATTTT.

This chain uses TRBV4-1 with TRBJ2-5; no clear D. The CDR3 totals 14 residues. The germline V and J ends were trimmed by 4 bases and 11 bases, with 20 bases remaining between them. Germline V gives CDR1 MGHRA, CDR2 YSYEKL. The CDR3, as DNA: TGCGCCAGCAGCCCCGGGCCAGCTTTGCATGAGCAGTACTTC. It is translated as CASSPGPALHEQYF.

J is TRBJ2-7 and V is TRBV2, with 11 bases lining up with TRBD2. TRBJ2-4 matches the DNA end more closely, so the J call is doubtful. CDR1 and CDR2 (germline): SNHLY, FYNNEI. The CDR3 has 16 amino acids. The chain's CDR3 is CASSETGTSGGNIQYF. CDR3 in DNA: TGTGCCAGCAGTGAGACCGGGACTAGCGGTGGAAACATTCAGTACTTC.

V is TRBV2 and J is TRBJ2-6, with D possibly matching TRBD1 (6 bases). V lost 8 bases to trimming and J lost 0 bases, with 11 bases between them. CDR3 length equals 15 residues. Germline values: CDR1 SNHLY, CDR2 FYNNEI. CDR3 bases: TGTGCCAGCCAAAAGGGGGACTCTGGGGCCAACGTCCTGACTTTC. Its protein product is CASQKGDSGANVLTF.

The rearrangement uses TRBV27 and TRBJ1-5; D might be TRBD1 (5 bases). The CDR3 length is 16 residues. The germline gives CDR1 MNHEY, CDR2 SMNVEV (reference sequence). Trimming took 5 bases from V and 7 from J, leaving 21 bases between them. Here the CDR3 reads CASSPDLGLGKQPQHF. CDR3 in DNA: TGTGCCAGCAGTCCCGACCTGGGGCTGGGGAAACAGCCCCAGCATTTT.

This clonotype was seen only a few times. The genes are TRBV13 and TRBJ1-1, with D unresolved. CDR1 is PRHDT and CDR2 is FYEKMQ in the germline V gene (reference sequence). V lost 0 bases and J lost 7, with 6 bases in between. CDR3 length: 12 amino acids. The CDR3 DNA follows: TGTGCCAGCAGCTTAGGCCGGATTGAAGCTTTCTTT. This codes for CASSLGRIEAFF.

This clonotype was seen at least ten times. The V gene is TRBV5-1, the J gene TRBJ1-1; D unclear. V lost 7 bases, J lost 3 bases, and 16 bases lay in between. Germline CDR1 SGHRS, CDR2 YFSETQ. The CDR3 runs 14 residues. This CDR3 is CASRPKTRDTEAFF. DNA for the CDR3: TGCGCCAGCCGGCCCAAGACAAGGGACACTGAAGCTTTCTTT.